The rows below give T cell receptor beta chains drawn from one sample of a study of PD-L1 blockade in urothelial cancer. The repertoire was sequenced with immunoSEQ multiplex PCR; TCRdb's copy has only in-frame clones and lacks some. The data hold about 55,000 clones, with 75% observed a single time. Sequences were derived from PBMCs, sampled around atezolizumab (anti-PD-L1) treatment. The receptors come from a man aged 65 to 79 with urothelial cancer. Each CDR3 is given with its conserved first and last residue. D genes are given only for firm matches. Clone size is given for some rows only: seen once, a few or many times, or a class if the clone is expanded.

TRBJ1-1	TRBV5-5	-	-	TGTGCCAGCAGCTTGGTTCGGACAGTCAAGAACACTGAAGCTTTCTTT	CASSLVRTVKNTEAFF
TRBJ2-1	TRBV7-2	TRBD2	once	TGTGCCAGCAGCTCGAGAGGCGGGAGTGGTTCCTACAATGAGCAGTTCTTC	CASSSRGGSGSYNEQFF
TRBJ1-1	TRBV10-3	TRBD1	-	TGTGCCATCACCTCCTCAAGGGGACAGATGAACACTGAAGCTTTCTTT	CAITSSRGQMNTEAFF
TRBJ2-3	TRBV4-2	TRBD1	few	TGTGCCAGCAGCCTATCTCGCGGTGGGACAGGGGCCACAGATACGCAGTATTTT	CASSLSRGGTGATDTQYF
TRBJ1-1	TRBV4-3	-	-	TGCGCCAGCAGCCAAGATTTGGGGGGAAGGGGAGCTTTCTTT	CASSQDLGGRGAFF
TRBJ1-5	TRBV10-3	-	-	TGTGCCATCAGTGAGAATACAGGGAGTCAGCCCCAGCATTTT	CAISENTGSQPQHF
TRBJ2-3	TRBV28	TRBD2	-	TGTGCCAGCAGTCGGGCTAGCGGGTACACAGATACGCAGTATTTT	CASSRASGYTDTQYF
TRBJ1-4	TRBV4-3	-	-	TGCGCCAGCAGCCAAGATCTACGGGGTGTGGGGGAAAAACTGTTTTTT	CASSQDLRGVGEKLFF
TRBJ1-1	TRBV10-3	TRBD1	-	TGTGCCATCAGTGATCGGACAGGGATGAACACTGAAGCTTTCTTT	CAISDRTGMNTEAFF
TRBJ2-3	TRBV5-1	TRBD1	few	TGCGCCAGCAGCTTGCAGAACGCAAACAGGGGAGATACGCAGTATTTT	CASSLQNANRGDTQYF
TRBJ1-5	TRBV6-6	-	-	TGTGCCAGCAGTTACCGTAGCAATCAGCCCCAGCATTTT	CASSYRSNQPQHF
TRBJ1-2	TRBV18	TRBD1	-	TGTGCCAGCTCCTCGGGACAGGGGGTCCTCTATGGCTACACCTTC	CASSSGQGVLYGYTF
TRBJ2-1	TRBV5-5	-	-	TGTGCCAGCAGCCCCTCCACTAGGCAGTTCTTC	CASSPSTRQFF
TRBJ2-1	TRBV14	-	-	TGTGCCAGCAGCCAAGATCATACTAGCAATGAGCAGTTCTTC	CASSQDHTSNEQFF
TRBJ1-2	TRBV11-2	TRBD1	-	TGTGCCAGCAGCTTAGCGGGAGGGGGCGGCTACACCTTC	CASSLAGGGGYTF
TRBJ2-2	TRBV27	TRBD2	-	TGTGCCAGCAGTCCTCGACTAGCGGGGGGTACCGGGGAGCTGTTTTTT	CASSPRLAGGTGELFF
TRBJ1-2	TRBV25-1	TRBD1	-	TGTGCCAGCAGTGAATACACCGGGACAGGGAACTATGGCTACACCTTC	CASSEYTGTGNYGYTF
TRBJ1-1	TRBV2	-	few	TGTGCCAGTACTGCACAGGGTCCCACTGAAGCTTTCTTT	CASTAQGPTEAFF
TRBJ2-7	TRBV6-1	TRBD1	-	TGTGCCAGCAGTGAGGGGACAGGGGGCTACGAGCAGTACTTC	CASSEGTGGYEQYF
TRBJ2-5	TRBV6-5	-	few	TGTGCCAGCAGCCATAGGGGCCGATGGGAGACCCAGTACTTC	CASSHRGRWETQYF
TRBJ1-4	TRBV5-6	-	few	TGTGCCAGCAGCTTGGTGAGGGTCCAGACTAATGAAAAACTGTTTTTT	CASSLVRVQTNEKLFF
TRBJ2-2	TRBV7-7	-	-	TGTGCCAGCAGCTTAGTTTCGGGGAGGACCGGGGAGCTGTTTTTT	CASSLVSGRTGELFF
TRBJ1-1	TRBV2	-	-	TGTGCCAGCCAAACATTAGGGGGTTTAAACACTGAAGCTTTCTTT	CASQTLGGLNTEAFF
TRBJ2-1	TRBV5-4	TRBD1	-	TGTGCCAGCAGCGCCCGGACAGGGGGAAATGAGCAGTTCTTC	CASSARTGGNEQFF
TRBJ2-1	TRBV30	TRBD2	-	TGTGCCTGGAACGGCGGGGGGCCCACCTACAATGAGCAGTTCTTC	CAWNGGGPTYNEQFF
TRBJ1-6	TRBV5-6	-	-	TGTGCCAGCAGCTTGAGCCATAATTCACCCCTCCACTTT	CASSLSHNSPLHF
TRBJ1-2	TRBV5-4	-	-	TGTGCCAGCAGCTTGACAGGGTCTAACTATGGCTACACCTTC	CASSLTGSNYGYTF
TRBJ1-1	TRBV25-1	-	-	TGTGCCAGCAGTGAACAGGGTTCCCCTGAAGCTTTCTTT	CASSEQGSPEAFF
TRBJ2-5	TRBV5-6	TRBD2	-	TGTGCCAGCAGCTGGGAGGCTAGCGGGAGGCAAGAGACCCAGTACTTC	CASSWEASGRQETQYF
TRBJ2-3	TRBV5-1	-	few	TGCGCCAGCAGCTTGGGGACGGGATGGGACACAGATACGCAGTATTTT	CASSLGTGWDTDTQYF
TRBJ2-1	TRBV7-2	TRBD2	-	TGTGCCAGCAGCCTTCAGGGGGGACTAGCGAATGAGCAGTTCTTC	CASSLQGGLANEQFF
TRBJ1-5	TRBV6-4	-	few	TGTGCCAGCAGTGACGACAGCTTATATAGCAATCAGCCCCAGCATTTT	CASSDDSLYSNQPQHF
TRBJ1-6	TRBV7-2	TRBD1	few	TGTGCCAGCAGCGCCGACAGGGGGCAAAGGCCCCTCCACTTT	CASSADRGQRPLHF
TRBJ1-5	TRBV4-3	-	-	TGCGCCAGCAGCCAAGATGGTAGCAGGGATCAGCCCCAGCATTTT	CASSQDGSRDQPQHF
TRBJ2-3	TRBV4-3	TRBD2	-	TGCGCCAGCAGCCCAGACCTTAGCGGGAAGTCAGATACGCAGTATTTT	CASSPDLSGKSDTQYF
TRBJ2-6	TRBV10-3	TRBD2	-	TGTGCCATCAGTGAAACGGGAGGCGGAGCCTTCTCTGGGGCCAACGTCCTGACTTTC	CAISETGGGAFSGANVLTF
TRBJ2-7	TRBV2	-	few	TGTGCCAGCAATAATGAGGTCGGCGAGCAGTACTTC	CASNNEVGEQYF
TRBJ1-4	TRBV2	-	-	TGTGCCAGCAGTGAAGTTACAGCCGATGAAAAACTGTTTTTT	CASSEVTADEKLFF
TRBJ1-5	TRBV5-5	TRBD1	-	TGTGCCAGCAGCTTCACAGGGGATAGCAATCAGCCCCAGCATTTT	CASSFTGDSNQPQHF
TRBJ1-4	TRBV12-5	TRBD1	few	TGTGCTAGTGGTTTGGGGGACAGTCAATATGAAAAACTGTTTTTT	CASGLGDSQYEKLFF
TRBJ2-2	TRBV28	-	-	TGTGCCAGCAGTTTCACAGGGCACGGGGAGCTGTTTTTT	CASSFTGHGELFF
TRBJ1-2	TRBV6-1	TRBD1	-	TGTGCCAGCAGCGAAACAGGGGACTATGGCTACACCTTC	CASSETGDYGYTF